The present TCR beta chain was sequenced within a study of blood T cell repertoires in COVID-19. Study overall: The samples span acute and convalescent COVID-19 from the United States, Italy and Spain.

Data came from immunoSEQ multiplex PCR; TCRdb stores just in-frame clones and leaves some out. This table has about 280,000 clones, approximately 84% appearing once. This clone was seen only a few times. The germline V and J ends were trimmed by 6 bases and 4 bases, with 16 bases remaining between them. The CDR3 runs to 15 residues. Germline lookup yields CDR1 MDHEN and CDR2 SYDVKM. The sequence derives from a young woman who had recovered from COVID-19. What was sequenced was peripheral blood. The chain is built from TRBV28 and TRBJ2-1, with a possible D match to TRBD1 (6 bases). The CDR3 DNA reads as TGTGCCAGCAGCCCAGGGACATCTAAGTACAATGAGCAGTTCTTC. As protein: CASSPGTSKYNEQFF.